The 20 T cell receptor beta chains given below trace back to one sample, sequenced in a study of tumor and adjacent non-tumor tissue in lung cancer. This sample's RNA came from whole unsorted tissue. The normal lung tissue was taken more than 3 cm from the tumor edge. Three rounds of nested PCR, following a modified ARM-PCR protocol, produced the TCRbeta library. TCRdb ran MiXCR on the multiplex PCR reads and lists one entry per CDR3 protein. Here the sample spans some 68,000 distinct CDR3 sequences, more than 65% being singletons. Sequencing used distant non-tumor lung tissue. These TCRs come from a man aged 55 to 70 with non-small cell lung cancer.

The chain carries TRBV5-6 and TRBJ1-1; possible D gene TRBD1, 6 bases. This CDR3 is built from 15 residues. Per the germline V gene, CDR1 is SGHDT and CDR2 is YYEEEE. The germline V and J ends were trimmed by 4 bases and 2 bases, with 15 bases remaining between them. In DNA, the CDR3 is TGTGCCAGCAGCATAGGCGAGGGGGATAACACTGAAGCTTTCTTT. Encoded protein: CASSIGEGDNTEAFF.

Notes on this clonotype: One end of the junction does not line up with germline, which may come from a read error. V is TRBV29-1 and J is TRBJ2-7; 8 bases are a match to TRBD1. The CDR3 length is 14 residues. Germline CDR1 is SQVTM and CDR2 is ANQGSEA. The CDR3 here is CSVETQGAGNDQYF. The CDR3 DNA sequence: TGCAGCGTTGAAACGCAGGGGGCCGGCAACGACCAGTACTTC.

This clonotype showed up just a few times. A much larger clone is a single base away; this may be a read error. V is TRBV6-2 or TRBV6-3 and J is TRBJ2-7; D is unresolved. The germline V and J ends were trimmed by 7 bases and 4 bases, with 11 bases remaining between them. This CDR3 has 12 residues. Germline V gene lookup returns CDR1 MNHEY and CDR2 SVGEGT. CDR3 nucleotide sequence: TGTGCCAGCACCTCCGACTCGTACGAGCAGTACTTC. This gives the protein CASTSDSYEQYF.

Notes on this clonotype: The junction differs from germline at one of its ends, possibly a read error. This chain connects TRBV11-2 to TRBJ2-1; 8 bases map to TRBD2. The CDR3 covers 15 residues. In germline, CDR1 is SGHAT, CDR2 FQNNGV. In DNA form, the CDR3 reads TGTGCCAGCAACTTAGAAATTAGCGGGATCGATGAGCAGTTCTTC. Its translation: CASNLEISGIDEQFF.

This chain connects TRBV6-5 to TRBJ2-3; 7 nucleotides line up with TRBD2. There are 14 residues in the CDR3. CDR1 is MNHEY, CDR2 SVGAGI, per germline. Trimming took 9 bases from V and 4 from J; bases not matched to a gene: 10. CDR3 sequence: CARLTSRIADTQYF. The CDR3 nucleotides read TGTGCCAGATTGACTAGCAGGATAGCAGATACGCAGTATTTT.

Details on this clonotype: The junction does not match germline at one end; this may be a read error. V and J are TRBV28 and TRBJ1-1; TRBD1 is a possible D gene (5 bases). CDR3 length: 15 amino acids. Germline V lookup: CDR1 MDHEN, CDR2 SYDVKM. This CDR3 reads CASRPLQEPNTEAIF. CDR3 in DNA: TGTGCCAGCAGACCCCTACAGGAACCGAACACTGAAGCTATCTTT. The variable domain in full, with the rest retrieved from reference TRBV28 and TRBJ1-1, is DVKVTQSSRYLVKRTGEKVFLECVQDMDHENMFWYRQDPGLGLRLIYFSYDVKMKEKGDIPEGYSVSREKKERFSLILESASTNQTSMYLCASRPLQEPNTEAIFGQGTRLTVV.

On this clonotype itself: At one boundary the junction diverges from the germline segment, which might be a read error. The chain combines TRBV6-5 with TRBJ1-2; TRBD1 agrees at 7 bases. CDR1 and CDR2 (germline): MNHEY, SVGAGI. CDR3 size: 15 residues. The CDR3 is CVSSRQGGTNYGYTF. DNA for the CDR3: TGTGTCAGCAGTCGACAGGGTGGGACTAACTATGGCTACACTTTC.

For this clonotype: The missing conserved phenylalanine or tryptophan at the end of this CDR3 makes a read error likely. V gene TRBV29-1 combines with J gene TRBJ1-1, with D possibly being TRBD1 (5 bases). CDR1 is SQVTM and CDR2 is ANQGSEA in the germline V gene. The CDR3 consists of 13 residues. The CDR3 nucleotides are TGCGGCGCCCGGGACCCCGTGGACACTGAAGCTTTCATT. Protein sequence: CGARDPVDTEAFI.

About this clonotype: The junction does not match germline at one end; this may be a read error. The chain combines TRBV12-3 or TRBV12-4 with TRBJ2-7, with D possibly TRBD2 on 5 matching bases. This CDR3 is built from 13 residues. The DNA for the CDR3 is TGTGCCAGTAGTGACGAATATGACTACAAGCAATACTTC. Its protein product is CASSDEYDYKQYF.

This clonotype was found a few times. The CDR3 ends on some other residue instead of the conserved phenylalanine or tryptophan, so this is likely a read error. This chain uses TRBV7-8 with TRBJ2-7, with 7 bases lining up with TRBD1. The CDR3 is made up of 14 amino acids. Germline loops: CDR1 SGHVS, CDR2 FQNEAQ. With V trimmed by 5 bases and J by 5 bases, 9 bases remained unmatched. The CDR3 DNA sequence: TGTGCCAGCAGCAAAACGACAGGGAATCACGAGCAGTACTCC. Protein sequence: CASSKTTGNHEQYS.

A note on this clonotype: At one boundary the junction diverges from the germline segment, which might be a read error. CDR3 loop: CASTIPGTGELFF. The CDR3 DNA follows: TGTGCCAGCACCATACCGGGAACCGGGGAACTGTTTTTT. V usage is TRBV7-8 and J usage is TRBJ2-2, with D possibly being TRBD2 (5 bases). The CDR3 sequence is 13 residues long. The V gene's germline CDR1 is SGHVS and CDR2 FQNEAQ.

This chain joins TRBV4-1 and TRBJ2-7, with 8 bases lining up with TRBD1. The length of the CDR3 is 17 residues. The V gene's germline CDR1 is MGHRA and CDR2 YSYEKL. V lost 2 bases, J lost 4 bases, and 13 bases stayed unmatched. In DNA form, the CDR3 reads TGCGCCAGCAGCCAAATGCCAGGGGGCGCTCATCTGTACGAGCAGTACTTC. Its translation: CASSQMPGGAHLYEQYF.

As regards this clonotype: A read error is likely, as this CDR3 ends without the conserved phenylalanine or tryptophan. The genes are TRBV28 and TRBJ2-1; unclear D gene. The CDR3 loop spans 14 amino acids. CDR1 and CDR2 (germline): MDHEN, SYDVKM. V dropped 11 bases and J dropped 4 bases, with 18 bases sitting between them. The CDR3 protein is CASQVTTSYNEQFY. CDR3 nucleotides: TGTGCCTCGCAGGTAACGACAAGTTACAATGAGCAGTTCTAC.

The J gene is TRBJ2-1, the V gene TRBV5-1, with D perhaps TRBD2 (6 bases). Germline CDR1 reads SGHRS; CDR2 reads YFSETQ. This CDR3 has 14 residues. Trimming cost V 2 bases and J 11 bases, with 17 bases left between them. For the CDR3, the DNA is TGCGCCAGCAGCTTCGGGAGCGGACCCAAAAAGCAGTTCTTC. Translated, it gives CASSFGSGPKKQFF.

About this clonotype itself: Compared with germline, one end of the junction differs, possibly owing to a read error. The chain couples TRBV10-3 to TRBJ2-1, with D perhaps being TRBD1 or TRBD2 (5 bases each). Germline CDR1 ENHRY, CDR2 SYGVKD. This CDR3 has 13 residues. CDR3 loop: CVIRDEDRHERFF. The CDR3 coding sequence is TGTGTCATTCGGGACGAAGATAGACATGAGCGGTTCTTC.

On this clonotype itself: The junction departs from the called germline gene at one end, perhaps through a read error. V usage is TRBV5-4 and J usage is TRBJ1-1; D call uncertain. This CDR3 region has 14 residues. Germline V gene sequence: CDR1 SGHNT, CDR2 YYREEE (reference sequence). The CDR3 region is CASSPFVLDAETFF. CDR3 bases: TGTGCCAGCAGTCCCTTTGTATTGGACGCTGAAACTTTCTTT.

For this clonotype: One end of the junction does not line up with germline, which may come from a read error. The chain has TRBV5-1 and TRBJ2-1; maybe TRBD2 (5 bases). The CDR3 covers 15 residues. From germline, CDR1 is SGHRS and CDR2 YFSETQ. The CDR3 DNA follows: TGCGCCAGCAGCTTCGAGTGGCCAGACTACAATGAGCAATTCTTC. It yields the protein CASSFEWPDYNEQFF.

A note on this clonotype: Mismatch with germline at one junction end may stem from a read error. The chain is built from TRBV5-6 and TRBJ1-6; D is perhaps TRBD1 (6 bases). The CDR3 loop spans 15 amino acids. Germline loops: CDR1 SGHDT, CDR2 YYEEEE. CDR3 sequence: CASSLMQGNGSPLHF. The DNA for the CDR3 is TGCGCTAGCAGCTTGATGCAGGGGAATGGATCACCCCTCCACTTT.

Concerning this clonotype itself: It is likely a read error, because the conserved phenylalanine at the end of the CDR3 is missing. The DNA is left out, because the CDR3 cannot be placed on it with certainty; the CDR3 is given as TCRdb lists it. The chain joins TRBV4-1 to TRBJ2-7; the D segment call TRBD2 is taken from the table without a DNA check. A total of 15 residues make up the CDR3, ends included. In germline, CDR1 is MGHRA, CDR2 YSYEKL. The CDR3 loop is CSSSQERTSGSLPYS.

The chain links TRBV29-1 to TRBJ2-1, with TRBD1 matching over 12 bases. This CDR3 comprises 14 residues. With V trimmed by 5 bases and J by 12 bases, 11 bases remained unmatched. CDR1 is SQVTM, CDR2 ANQGSEA, per germline. The chain's CDR3 is CSVQGQGAAHGQFF. The CDR3 DNA follows: TGCAGCGTTCAGGGACAGGGGGCGGCCCACGGGCAGTTCTTC.